The rows below give T cell receptor beta chains drawn from one sample of a study of beta chain features in type 1 diabetes. Method: immunoSEQ multiplex PCR; TCRdb's copy keeps in-frame clones and lacks some. The profile covers around 250,000 clones, with less than 15% appearing a single time and around 0.026% taken by the ten largest. Sequencing input: naive CD4+ T cells from blood. Receptors were obtained from a woman aged 40 to 49 in good health. Each CDR3 is given with its conserved first and last residue. A D gene is named only where the DNA matches it firmly. Size values are once, few and many counts, or a class for expanded clones, and some rows have none.

CDR3nt: TGTGCCAGCAGTGCCCAGGGGGGCTACAATGAGCAGTTCTTC
CDR3aa: CASSAQGGYNEQFF
v_gene: TRBV27
abundance: .
d_gene: .
j_gene: TRBJ2-1

CDR3nt: TGTGCTAGTGGTTTGGTACGGGGAGGCGGGGAGCTGTTTTTT
CDR3aa: CASGLVRGGGELFF
v_gene: TRBV12-5
abundance: few
d_gene: .
j_gene: TRBJ2-2

CDR3nt: TGTGCCAGCAGCGGCAAATCGGACAGGGCCCACGAGCAGTACTTC
CDR3aa: CASSGKSDRAHEQYF
v_gene: TRBV5-5
abundance: .
d_gene: TRBD1
j_gene: TRBJ2-7

CDR3nt: TGCGCCAGCAGCCAAGGCAATCAGGGCCCAGAGACCCAGTACTTC
CDR3aa: CASSQGNQGPETQYF
v_gene: TRBV4-1
abundance: few
d_gene: .
j_gene: TRBJ2-5

CDR3nt: TGTGCCAGCAGCTACTCAGGGGGGGAAGGAAACACCATATATTTT
CDR3aa: CASSYSGGEGNTIYF
v_gene: TRBV6-6
abundance: .
d_gene: TRBD1
j_gene: TRBJ1-3

CDR3nt: TGTGCCAGCTCACCGGCTAATTTAGCGCAAGGTCAGCCCCAGCATTTT
CDR3aa: CASSPANLAQGQPQHF
v_gene: TRBV18
abundance: .
d_gene: .
j_gene: TRBJ1-5

CDR3nt: TGCGCCAGCAGCCAAGTTTTGCGATACACCGGGGAGCTGTTTTTT
CDR3aa: CASSQVLRYTGELFF
v_gene: TRBV4-1
abundance: .
d_gene: .
j_gene: TRBJ2-2

CDR3nt: TGTGCCAGCTCTTCGGGGTACCGGATAACGAACACCGGGGAGCTGTTTTTT
CDR3aa: CASSSGYRITNTGELFF
v_gene: TRBV18
abundance: .
d_gene: .
j_gene: TRBJ2-2

CDR3nt: TGTGCCAGCTCACCACCGGCGGCAGGGGGTACGTACGAGCAGTACTTC
CDR3aa: CASSPPAAGGTYEQYF
v_gene: TRBV18
abundance: .
d_gene: TRBD1
j_gene: TRBJ2-7

CDR3nt: TGCGCCAGCAGCCGAGTGTCCCCAGGAACCACGAACACCGGGGAGCTGTTTTTT
CDR3aa: CASSRVSPGTTNTGELFF
v_gene: TRBV23-1
abundance: .
d_gene: .
j_gene: TRBJ2-2

CDR3nt: TGCGCCAGAAAGTTCGGGAAGAATGAAAAACTGTTTTTT
CDR3aa: CARKFGKNEKLFF
v_gene: TRBV5-1
abundance: few
d_gene: .
j_gene: TRBJ1-4

CDR3nt: TGTGCCAGCTCACCAGGGACAGGGGGCGAGCTCTACACCTTC
CDR3aa: CASSPGTGGELYTF
v_gene: TRBV18
abundance: .
d_gene: TRBD1
j_gene: TRBJ1-2

CDR3nt: TGTGCCAGCTCACGGGACATAGCGGGGGTCGAGACCCAGTACTTC
CDR3aa: CASSRDIAGVETQYF
v_gene: TRBV18
abundance: .
d_gene: TRBD2
j_gene: TRBJ2-5

CDR3nt: TGTGCCAGCAGAGAGGGGACATACGAGCAGTACTTC
CDR3aa: CASREGTYEQYF
v_gene: TRBV6-5
abundance: few
d_gene: .
j_gene: TRBJ2-7

CDR3nt: TGTGCCAGCAGTGCGGCTGTGGATTCACCCCTCCACTTT
CDR3aa: CASSAAVDSPLHF
v_gene: TRBV6-5
abundance: .
d_gene: .
j_gene: TRBJ1-6

CDR3nt: TGTGCCAGCAGTGAGTCGGGCGGGAAAAACATTCAGTACTTC
CDR3aa: CASSESGGKNIQYF
v_gene: TRBV2
abundance: few
d_gene: .
j_gene: TRBJ2-4

CDR3nt: TGTGCCAGCAGCTTAGATCTACAGGGTGGAAGCTATGGCTACACCTTC
CDR3aa: CASSLDLQGGSYGYTF
v_gene: TRBV7-9
abundance: .
d_gene: .
j_gene: TRBJ1-2

CDR3nt: TGCGCCAGCAGAGAACTAGCGGGGGTAGATACGCAGTATTTT
CDR3aa: CASRELAGVDTQYF
v_gene: TRBV5-1
abundance: .
d_gene: TRBD2
j_gene: TRBJ2-3

CDR3nt: TGTGCCAGCAGCTTCGGGGGGTTGCAGACCCAGTACTTC
CDR3aa: CASSFGGLQTQYF
v_gene: TRBV5-6
abundance: few
d_gene: TRBD2
j_gene: TRBJ2-5

CDR3nt: TGCGCCAGCAGCCATACGCCATTATTGAGCGAGCAGTACTTC
CDR3aa: CASSHTPLLSEQYF
v_gene: TRBV4-1
abundance: .
d_gene: .
j_gene: TRBJ2-7

CDR3nt: TGCGCCAGCAGCCACGAATCCCGGGACAGGGCCTACGAGCAGTACTTC
CDR3aa: CASSHESRDRAYEQYF
v_gene: TRBV4-1
abundance: once
d_gene: TRBD1
j_gene: TRBJ2-7

CDR3nt: TGTGCCAGTGCGACAGGGGGTAATGAAAAACTGTTTTTT
CDR3aa: CASATGGNEKLFF
v_gene: TRBV19
abundance: few
d_gene: TRBD1
j_gene: TRBJ1-4

CDR3nt: TGTGCCAGCAGCCCGGGACACACGAACACTGAAGCTTTCTTT
CDR3aa: CASSPGHTNTEAFF
v_gene: TRBV27
abundance: .
d_gene: .
j_gene: TRBJ1-1

CDR3nt: TGTGCCAGCAGCCCTCGGACTAGCGGGAACACCTACAATGAGCAGTTCTTC
CDR3aa: CASSPRTSGNTYNEQFF
v_gene: TRBV7-2
abundance: .
d_gene: TRBD2
j_gene: TRBJ2-1

CDR3nt: TGTGCCAGCAGCAAAAGGGGAAACATTCAGTACTTC
CDR3aa: CASSKRGNIQYF
v_gene: TRBV21-1
abundance: .
d_gene: .
j_gene: TRBJ2-4

CDR3nt: TGTGCCATCAGTAGGACACAACAAGAGACCCAGTACTTC
CDR3aa: CAISRTQQETQYF
v_gene: TRBV10-3
abundance: few
d_gene: .
j_gene: TRBJ2-5

CDR3nt: TGTGCCATTACATCGGGACAGGGGGTAAACGAGCAGTACTTC
CDR3aa: CAITSGQGVNEQYF
v_gene: TRBV10-3
abundance: few
d_gene: TRBD1
j_gene: TRBJ2-7

CDR3nt: TGCGCCAGCAGCTTGGTCCTTTCTGGGGCCAACGTCCTGACTTTC
CDR3aa: CASSLVLSGANVLTF
v_gene: TRBV5-1
abundance: few
d_gene: .
j_gene: TRBJ2-6

CDR3nt: TGTGCCACTGGGGACAGCTATCAGCCCCAGCATTTT
CDR3aa: CATGDSYQPQHF
v_gene: TRBV19
abundance: few
d_gene: TRBD1
j_gene: TRBJ1-5

CDR3nt: TGTGCTAGTGGGAACGAAGGGGGCCAGCCCCAGCATTTT
CDR3aa: CASGNEGGQPQHF
v_gene: TRBV12-5
abundance: .
d_gene: TRBD1
j_gene: TRBJ1-5

CDR3nt: TGTGCCAGCAGGGGTAGCGGGGGGGCCCCCAATGAGCAGTTCTTC
CDR3aa: CASRGSGGAPNEQFF
v_gene: TRBV7-6
abundance: few
d_gene: TRBD2
j_gene: TRBJ2-1

CDR3nt: TGTGCCAGTAGTATTCCTAGGGAGGAATCACCCCTCCACTTT
CDR3aa: CASSIPREESPLHF
v_gene: TRBV19
abundance: .
d_gene: .
j_gene: TRBJ1-6

CDR3nt: TGTGCCAGCAGCTTAGGTTGGGGGGGCTCCTACGAGCAGTACTTC
CDR3aa: CASSLGWGGSYEQYF
v_gene: TRBV7-9
abundance: few
d_gene: TRBD2
j_gene: TRBJ2-7

CDR3nt: TGTGCCAGCAGCTTTCGAGGGTTGGCTAACTATGGCTACACCTTC
CDR3aa: CASSFRGLANYGYTF
v_gene: TRBV7-8
abundance: few
d_gene: .
j_gene: TRBJ1-2

CDR3nt: TGTGCCAGCACTAGACTCACTCAAAGCACAGATACGCAGTATTTT
CDR3aa: CASTRLTQSTDTQYF
v_gene: TRBV27
abundance: once
d_gene: .
j_gene: TRBJ2-3

CDR3nt: TGTGCCAGCTCACCCGGGGCCTACAATGAGCAGTTCTTC
CDR3aa: CASSPGAYNEQFF
v_gene: TRBV18
abundance: .
d_gene: .
j_gene: TRBJ2-1

CDR3nt: TGCAGCGTTGATAGGCCTAGCGGACGCGGTGAGCAGTTCTTC
CDR3aa: CSVDRPSGRGEQFF
v_gene: TRBV29-1
abundance: .
d_gene: TRBD2
j_gene: TRBJ2-1